The entry below gives a single TCR beta chain sequence along with its context. Primers: 60 Vbeta forward and 13 Jbeta reverse. The assay was immunoSEQ multiplex PCR, and TCRdb's table has in-frame clones only and misses some. The sample has some 140,000 clones, roughly 83% seen once. This CDR3 is built from 14 residues. The ends were cut back, 5 bases at V and 5 bases at J, with 12 bases in the middle. The germline gives CDR1 LNHNV, CDR2 YYDKDF (reference sequence). The entry originates in a study of cytomegalovirus exposure and HLA in healthy donors. This sequence was found in a man younger than 45 in good health and CMV-seropositive. The V gene is TRBV15, the J gene TRBJ2-2, with D unresolved. Sequenced input: PBMCs. The CDR3 region is CATSPLQLTGELFF. DNA of the CDR3: TGTGCCACCAGCCCATTACAGCTAACCGGGGAGCTGTTTTTT. The full variable domain, rest sourced from reference TRBV15 and TRBJ2-2, is DAMVIQNPRYQVTQFGKPVTLSCSQTLNHNVMYWYQQKSSQAPKLLFHYYDKDFNNEADTPDNFQSRRPNTSFCFLDIRSPGLGDTAMYLCATSPLQLTGELFFGEGSRLTVL.